These 32 T cell receptor beta chains originate from one sample sequenced in a study of T cells in Graves' hyperthyroidism and ophthalmopathy. The TCR beta CDR3 regions underwent amplification using RNA transcripts as the source. The TCR CDR3 first-round RT-PCR relied on the HTBI primer set. From the multiplex PCR reads, TCRdb called clonotypes with MiXCR, one entry per CDR3 protein. The sample yields around 400,000 distinct CDR3 sequences, roughly 25% seen once. Source material: blood. These receptors were taken from a man aged 45-65 years with Graves' hyperthyroidism.

This clonotype was seen only a few times. The J gene is TRBJ1-6, the V gene TRBV18; D remains unclear. This CDR3 is 15 amino acids long. With 4 bases removed from V and 8 bases from J, the gap between germline ends came to 15 bases. The germline gives CDR1 KGHSH, CDR2 LQKENI. CDR3 DNA: TGTGCCAGCTCACGGGAGGGCTCGTCCGATTCACCCCTCCACTTT. Translation gives CASSREGSSDSPLHF. The whole variable domain, remainder taken from reference TRBV18 and TRBJ1-6, is NAGVMQNPRHLVRRRGQEARLRCSPMKGHSHVYWYRQLPEEGLKFMVYLQKENIIDESGMPKERFSAEFPKEGPSILRIQQVVRGDSAAYFCASSREGSSDSPLHFGNGTRLTVT.

This clonotype was seen at least ten times. This sequence joins TRBV28 and TRBJ2-7; perhaps TRBD1 as D (6 bases). Germline V lookup: CDR1 MDHEN, CDR2 SYDVKM. The CDR3 contains 16 residues. V was pared by 3 bases and J by 5 bases, with 20 bases between. CDR3 coding DNA: TGTGCCAGCAGTTTCTCGTTGACAGGCCATGGAGACGAGCAGTACTTC. It yields the protein CASSFSLTGHGDEQYF.

The chain is built from TRBV29-1 and TRBJ2-2, with TRBD1 matching 8 bases. In germline, CDR1 is SQVTM, CDR2 ANQGSEA. With 7 bases clipped from V and 3 bases from J, the junction kept 10 bases outside the gene matches. The CDR3 loop spans 15 amino acids. The CDR3 sequence is CSASTRTGHTGELFF. CDR3 bases: TGCAGCGCCTCAACCCGGACAGGGCACACCGGGGAGCTGTTTTTT.

This clonotype was counted a single time. This chain uses TRBV9 with TRBJ2-7; 10 nucleotides match TRBD2. Germline CDR1 reads SGDLS; CDR2 reads YYNGEE. CDR3 size: 15 residues. V lost 2 bases to trimming and J lost 7 bases; unmatched junction nucleotides: 9. CDR3 DNA: TGTGCCAGCAGCGTCCGTAGCGGGGGGAGCGGTGAGCAGTACTTC. Its translation is CASSVRSGGSGEQYF.

This clonotype has only one observation. This could be a read error, since a much larger clone is one nucleotide away. The V and J genes are TRBV18 and TRBJ2-1; 10 bases are a match to TRBD2. The germline V gene encodes CDR1 KGHSH and CDR2 LQKENI. The trim removed 5 bases at V and 4 bases at J, leaving 5 bases unmatched. The CDR3 is 15 amino acids. The CDR3 spells CASSCGLADYNEQFF. In nucleotides, the CDR3 is TGTGCCAGCTCATGCGGACTAGCGGATTACAATGAGCAGTTCTTC.

The V and J genes are TRBV28 and TRBJ1-2, with TRBD1 identical over 8 bases. The CDR3 has 14 amino acids. Per germline, CDR1 MDHEN and CDR2 SYDVKM. J lost 8 bases, V lost 1 base, and 6 bases had no gene match. The chain's CDR3 is CASSLSDRGRGYTF. DNA of the CDR3: TGTGCCAGCAGTTTATCCGACAGGGGAAGGGGCTACACCTTC.

The chain employs TRBV4-1 and TRBJ1-3, with a possible D match to TRBD1 (6 bases). CDR1 is MGHRA, CDR2 YSYEKL, per germline. This CDR3 has 15 amino acids. V lost 5 bases to trimming and J lost 4 bases, with 15 bases between them. CDR3 in amino acids: CASSFRGERGNTIYF. In DNA form, the CDR3 reads TGCGCCAGCAGCTTTAGGGGGGAACGAGGAAACACCATATATTTT.

This clonotype was picked up many times. The rearrangement uses TRBV5-1 and TRBJ2-7; the match to TRBD1 covers 7 bases. Per the germline V gene, CDR1 is SGHRS and CDR2 is YFSETQ. V trimming: 2 bases; J trimming: 6 bases; junction bases outside the gene matches: 2. The CDR3 length is 12 residues. CDR3 sequence: CASSFSGGEQYF. The CDR3 DNA is TGCGCCAGCAGCTTCTCAGGGGGCGAGCAGTACTTC. The whole variable domain, filled in from reference TRBV5-1 and TRBJ2-7, reads KAGVTQTPRYLIKTRGQQVTLSCSPISGHRSVSWYQQTPGQGLQFLFEYFSETQRNKGNFPGRFSGRQFSNSRSEMNVSTLELGDSALYLCASSFSGGEQYFGPGTRLTVT.

This clonotype was seen only a few times. The rearrangement links TRBV12-3 or TRBV12-4 to TRBJ1-5, with 9 bases identical to TRBD1. The CDR3 consists of 17 residues. Trimming cost V 6 bases and J 6 bases; bases outside gene matches: 15. The CDR3 DNA reads as TGTGCCAGCAGCCCGAGGTGGGGACAGGGCTTCGGTCAGCCCCAGCATTTT. Translated, it gives CASSPRWGQGFGQPQHF.

The chain is built from TRBV20-1 and TRBJ1-2; perhaps TRBD1 as D (5 bases). The ends were cut back, 0 bases at V and 4 bases at J, with 15 bases in the middle. The germline V gene encodes CDR1 DFQATT and CDR2 SNEGSKA (reference sequence). CDR3 size: 15 residues. This CDR3 reads CSARDLRGRGYGYTF. As DNA, the CDR3 is TGCAGTGCTAGAGATCTTAGGGGCAGAGGCTATGGCTACACCTTC.

The CDR3 reads CATPSGGNTEAFF. The CDR3 DNA sequence: TGTGCCACCCCGTCCGGCGGAAACACTGAAGCTTTCTTT. The chain recombines TRBV6-1 with TRBJ1-1; D unresolved. Trimming removed 10 bases at V and 2 bases at J, with 14 bases between. Germline CDR1 and CDR2: MNHNS and SASEGT. This CDR3 spans 13 amino acids.

This chain links TRBV27 with TRBJ1-2; 9 nucleotides match TRBD1. The CDR3 loop spans 14 amino acids. CDR1 MNHEY and CDR2 SMNVEV come from the germline V gene (reference sequence). Losses at the gene ends were 0 bases for V and 6 bases for J; bases not matched to a gene: 2. CDR3 residues: CASSLSGQGNGYTF. The CDR3 coding sequence is TGTGCCAGCAGTTTATCCGGACAGGGGAATGGCTACACCTTC.

The DNA of the CDR3 is TGTGCCAGCCGCGACAGGGGCGGTGAGCAGTACTTC. This gives the protein CASRDRGGEQYF. V usage is TRBV5-5 and J usage is TRBJ2-7; 8 bases map to TRBD1. Germline assignment: CDR1 SGHKS and CDR2 YYEKEE (reference sequence). Trimming at V came to 7 bases and at J to 7 bases, leaving 7 bases not matched to a gene. The CDR3 consists of 12 residues.

The V gene is TRBV29-1, the J gene TRBJ2-1; D gene unclear. V lost 7 bases, J lost 12 bases, and 7 bases lay in between. CDR3 length: 8 residues. Germline V gene data show CDR1 as SQVTM and CDR2 as ANQGSEA. The CDR3 sequence: CSGGVQFF. The CDR3 region has the DNA TGCAGCGGAGGCGTGCAGTTCTTC.

This clonotype was seen at least ten times. This sequence joins TRBV7-2 and TRBJ2-7, with 7 bases identical to TRBD2. The CDR3 totals 15 residues. CDR1 and CDR2 from the germline V gene are SGHTA and FQGNSA. V lost 4 bases to trimming and J lost 6 bases; unmatched junction nucleotides: 12. The CDR3 bases are TGTGCCAGCAGCTCTTCAGCCGCGGGAGTTAGCGAGCAGTACTTC. Translation: CASSSSAAGVSEQYF.

This clonotype showed up just a few times. J is TRBJ2-1 and V is TRBV5-1, with TRBD2 matching 7 bases. Looked up from germline, CDR1 is SGHRS and CDR2 is YFSETQ. Germline trimming cut 1 base from V and 5 bases from J; bases unmatched to any gene: 6. This CDR3 is built from 15 residues. CDR3 residues: CASSLTGGIDNEQFF. The CDR3 nucleotides read TGCGCCAGCAGCTTGACGGGGGGTATCGACAATGAGCAGTTCTTC.

This clonotype occurred a few times. The chain has TRBV6-1 and TRBJ2-7; D could derive from TRBD1 or TRBD2 (5 bases each). The CDR3 loop spans 14 amino acids. Between the trimmed V and J ends, which lost 3 bases and 0 bases, there was a span of 9 bases. Germline CDR1 is MNHNS and CDR2 is SASEGT. The CDR3, as DNA: TGTGCCAGCAGTGACCCCGGGACCTCCTACGAGCAGTACTTC. Amino acid sequence: CASSDPGTSYEQYF.

This clonotype has ten or more counts. This rearrangement joins TRBV12-3 or TRBV12-4 to TRBJ2-7; D remains ambiguous. V lost 7 bases and J 7 bases, leaving 17 bases between the germline ends. The length of the CDR3 is 13 residues. The CDR3 protein is CASNYLGSGEQYF. The CDR3 DNA reads as TGTGCCAGCAACTATCTAGGCTCTGGGGAGCAGTACTTC.

This clonotype is a singleton in its sample. The V gene is TRBV9, the J gene TRBJ2-2, with TRBD2 identical over 16 bases. This CDR3 spans 19 amino acids. Trimming removed 1 base from V and 1 base from J; junction bases left unmatched: 4. Looked up from germline, CDR1 is SGDLS and CDR2 is YYNGEE. The CDR3 DNA reads TGTGCCAGCAGCGTACCCGGGACTAGCGGGAGGGAGAACACCGGGGAGCTGTTTTTT. Translated, it gives CASSVPGTSGRENTGELFF.

The sample holds a few counts of this clonotype. This sequence joins TRBV3-1 and TRBJ2-2, with 7 bases fitting TRBD1. Looked up from germline, CDR1 is LGHDT and CDR2 is YNNKEL (reference sequence). The CDR3 is 15 residues long. The V segment lost 0 bases and the J segment 4 bases; nucleotides outside the gene matches: 2. CDR3 loop: CASSQDDRATGELFF. CDR3 in DNA: TGTGCCAGCAGCCAAGATGACAGGGCCACCGGGGAGCTGTTTTTT.

This clonotype was picked up a small number of times. The gene calls are TRBV9 and TRBJ1-4; no firm D call. Between the trimmed V and J ends, which lost 0 bases and 4 bases, there was a span of 10 bases. Germline CDR1 is SGDLS and CDR2 is YYNGEE. The CDR3 extends over 15 amino acids. The CDR3, as DNA: TGTGCCAGCAGCGTAGAACCGGGTTTTAATGAAAAACTGTTTTTT. Translating gives CASSVEPGFNEKLFF. The full variable domain, its missing parts supplied by reference TRBV9 and TRBJ1-4, is DSGVTQTPKHLITATGQRVTLRCSPRSGDLSVYWYQQSLDQGLQFLIQYYNGEERAKGNILERFSAQQFPDLHSELNLSSLELGDSALYFCASSVEPGFNEKLFFGSGTQLSVL.

This CDR3 is CASETSGFANTGELFF. The CDR3 bases are TGTGCTTCCGAGACTAGCGGATTCGCGAACACCGGGGAGCTGTTTTTT. This sequence joins TRBV6-1 and TRBJ2-2; 9 bases align to TRBD2. CDR1 is MNHNS and CDR2 is SASEGT in the germline V gene. The CDR3 is made up of 16 amino acids.

This clonotype was observed a handful of times. This chain joins TRBV6-1 and TRBJ1-5; D unresolved. The CDR3 runs 13 residues. Germline V lookup: CDR1 MNHNS, CDR2 SASEGT. V was pared by 6 bases and J by 7 bases, with 13 bases between. This chain's CDR3 is CASSISVGQPQHF. In nucleotides, the CDR3 is TGTGCCAGCAGCATAAGTGTGGGACAGCCCCAGCATTTT.

This clonotype was seen ten or more times. V gene TRBV11-3 combines with J gene TRBJ2-1; TRBD2 agrees at 8 bases. CDR3 size: 15 residues. V dropped 7 bases and J dropped 5; count of bases not matched to a gene: 10. The germline V gene has CDR1 SGHNT and CDR2 YENEEA. Here the CDR3 reads CASMPLAGSHNEQFF. In nucleotides, the CDR3 is TGTGCCAGCATGCCGCTAGCGGGTAGTCACAATGAGCAGTTCTTC. Based on the CDR3 plus reference TRBV11-3 and TRBJ2-1, the full variable domain is EAGVVQSPRYKIIEKKQPVAFWCNPISGHNTLYWYLQNLGQGPELLIRYENEEAVDDSQLPKDRFSAERLKGVDSTLKIQPAELGDSAVYLCASMPLAGSHNEQFFGPGTRLTVL.

The table lists this clonotype with many counts. CDR3 bases: TGTGCCAGCAGTTTGGGTGTGGGGCTAGCTGGGTACGAGCAGTACTTC. Residues: CASSLGVGLAGYEQYF. The chain recombines TRBV12-3 or TRBV12-4 with TRBJ2-7; either TRBD1 or TRBD2 may fit D (5 bases each). V was trimmed by 3 bases and J by 4 bases, leaving 19 bases between them. The length of the CDR3 is 16 residues.

This clonotype was seen a few times. The chain has TRBV7-2 and TRBJ1-4; tentative D call: TRBD1 (6 bases). V lost 0 bases to trimming and J lost 9 bases, with 8 bases between them. Germline lookup yields CDR1 SGHTA and CDR2 FQGNSA. CDR3 length: 13 residues. The CDR3 nucleotides are TGTGCCAGCAGCTTAGCCACAGGGCAAAAACTGTTTTTT. Translating it yields CASSLATGQKLFF.

This clonotype was detected a few times. The chain combines TRBV7-8 with TRBJ1-1; no clear D gene. Trimming cost V 5 bases and J 1 base, with 14 bases left between them. This CDR3 contains 15 residues. In germline, CDR1 is SGHVS, CDR2 FQNEAQ. The CDR3 here is CASSLQRSWNTEAFF. CDR3 coding DNA: TGTGCCAGCAGCCTTCAGAGGTCGTGGAACACTGAAGCTTTCTTT.

This clonotype occurred many times. J is TRBJ2-1 and V is TRBV11-2, with D possibly TRBD2 on 7 matching bases. Germline V gene lookup returns CDR1 SGHAT and CDR2 FQNNGV. V shed 4 bases and J shed 10 bases, with 14 bases lying between them. The CDR3 has 13 residues. The chain's CDR3 is CASSYGGGGEQFF. DNA for the CDR3: TGTGCCAGCAGCTACGGTGGGGGGGGCGAGCAGTTCTTC.

The chain combines TRBV30 with TRBJ2-7, with D possibly TRBD1 on 6 matching bases. V shed 2 bases and J shed 5 bases, with 10 bases lying between them. The CDR3 sequence is 12 residues long. The germline V gene has CDR1 GTSNPN and CDR2 SVGIG (reference sequence). Written as DNA, the CDR3 is TGTGCCTGGAGTCGACACAGGGACGAGCAGTACTTC. Translating it yields CAWSRHRDEQYF.

This clonotype was recorded many times. The CDR3 reads CASTPAVGETQYF. The CDR3 nucleotides are TGTGCCAGCACGCCCGCGGTTGGAGAGACCCAGTACTTC. The chain combines TRBV28 with TRBJ2-5, with unresolved D. CDR1 is MDHEN, CDR2 SYDVKM, per germline. This CDR3 has 13 residues. Trimming stripped 7 bases from V and 4 bases from J, with 13 bases between.

The genes are TRBV27 and TRBJ2-1; TRBD1 might be the D (6 bases). The V gene's germline CDR1 is MNHEY and CDR2 SMNVEV (reference sequence). Trimming took 0 bases from V and 3 from J, leaving 9 bases between them. This CDR3 is 15 amino acids long. CDR3 residues: CASSLSGGSYNEQFF. DNA of the CDR3: TGTGCCAGCAGTTTATCAGGGGGAAGCTACAATGAGCAGTTCTTC.

V is TRBV9 and J is TRBJ2-7; D gene ambiguous. V gave up 3 bases and J gave up 2 bases, with 6 bases separating them. Germline values: CDR1 SGDLS, CDR2 YYNGEE. The CDR3 totals 12 residues. The CDR3, as DNA: TGTGCCAGCAGCGGGGCAACCTACGAGCAGTACTTC. It yields the protein CASSGATYEQYF.